This paragraph covers one T cell receptor (beta chain) sequence. CDR1 and CDR2 (germline): MNHEY, SMNVEV (reference sequence). CDR3 length: 14 amino acids. With V trimmed by 6 bases and J by 5 bases, 9 bases remained unmatched. This record belongs to a study of blood T cell repertoires in COVID-19. Study information: Samples taken during acute and convalescent COVID-19 were collected in the United States, Italy and Spain.

Using immunoSEQ multiplex PCR, the repertoire was profiled, and TCRdb retains in-frame clones only, with some absent. The sample lists some 160,000 clones; under 85% were seen once. The rearrangement links TRBV27 to TRBJ2-5; TRBD2 matches 7 bases. The sample was peripheral blood. The TCR was taken from a man aged 65 to 79 who had recovered from COVID-19. The CDR3 here is CASRASGRGETQYF. The CDR3 DNA is TGTGCCAGCAGGGCTAGCGGACGAGGGGAGACCCAGTACTTC.